This TCR beta chain emerged from a study of T cells in Graves' hyperthyroidism and ophthalmopathy. The CDR3 extends over 14 amino acids. V gave up 6 bases and J gave up 4 bases; unmatched junction bases: 5. In its sample, this clonotype was seen once. It was RNA transcripts that yielded the amplified TCR beta CDR3 regions. HTBI primers were used for first-round RT-PCR of the TCR CDR3. TCRdb called the multiplex PCR reads again in MiXCR, with one record for every CDR3 protein. This sample yields 600,000 to 700,000 distinct CDR3 sequences, of which around 15% are seen a single time; around 4.5% belongs to the top ten.

Material: blood. V and J are TRBV12-3 or TRBV12-4 and TRBJ2-7; 11 bases align to TRBD2. This clonotype was sampled from a woman between 40 and 50 years old with Graves' ophthalmopathy. CDR3 sequence reads: CASRNSGRGYEQYF. CDR3 bases: TGTGCCAGCAGGAATAGCGGGAGGGGTTACGAGCAGTACTTC.